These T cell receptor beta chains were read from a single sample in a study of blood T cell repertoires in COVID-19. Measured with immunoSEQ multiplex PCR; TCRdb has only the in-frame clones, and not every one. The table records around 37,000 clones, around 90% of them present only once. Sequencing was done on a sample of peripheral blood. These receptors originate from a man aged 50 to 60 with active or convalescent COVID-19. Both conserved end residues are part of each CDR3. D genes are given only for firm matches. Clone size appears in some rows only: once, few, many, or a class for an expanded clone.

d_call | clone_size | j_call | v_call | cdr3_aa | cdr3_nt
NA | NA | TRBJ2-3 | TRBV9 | CASSVDRGGTDTQYF | TGTGCCAGCAGCGTAGATAGGGGAGGTACAGATACGCAGTATTTT
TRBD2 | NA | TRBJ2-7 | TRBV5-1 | CASSSGGYEQYF | TGCGCCAGCAGCTCGGGGGGTTACGAGCAGTACTTC
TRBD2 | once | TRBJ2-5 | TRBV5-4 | CASRDLAGGPHETQYF | TGTGCCAGCAGGGACCTAGCGGGAGGGCCTCACGAGACCCAGTACTTC
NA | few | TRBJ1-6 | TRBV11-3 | CASSLDLASPLHF | TGTGCCAGCAGCTTAGATTTGGCTTCACCCCTCCACTTT
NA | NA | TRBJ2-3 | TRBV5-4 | CASSLGQAQGDTQYF | TGTGCCAGCAGCTTGGGCCAGGCGCAGGGAGATACGCAGTATTTT
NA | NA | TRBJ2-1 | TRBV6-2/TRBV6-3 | CASSYVPGGSSYNEQFF | TGTGCCAGCAGTTATGTCCCCGGAGGGAGCTCCTACAATGAGCAGTTCTTC
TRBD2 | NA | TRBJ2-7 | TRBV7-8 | CASSLMRESYEQYF | TGTGCCAGCAGCTTAATGCGGGAGTCCTACGAGCAGTACTTC
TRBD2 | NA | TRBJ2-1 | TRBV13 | CASSLGGLAGSYNEQFF | TGTGCCAGCAGCTTAGGGGGACTAGCGGGTTCCTACAATGAGCAGTTCTTC
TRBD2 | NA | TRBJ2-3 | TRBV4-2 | CASSQERSSGSFRDTQYF | TGTGCCAGCAGCCAAGAGCGGAGTAGCGGGAGTTTTAGAGATACGCAGTATTTT
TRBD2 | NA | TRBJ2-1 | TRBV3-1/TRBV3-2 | CASSLGGLADNEQFF | TGTGCCAGCAGCCTAGGGGGACTAGCAGACAATGAGCAGTTCTTC
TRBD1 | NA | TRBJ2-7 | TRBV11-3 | CASSLSGGSYEQYF | TGTGCCAGCAGCTTATCAGGGGGCAGCTACGAGCAGTACTTC
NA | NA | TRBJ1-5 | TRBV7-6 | CASSLIPNMGGGQPQHF | TGTGCCAGCAGTTTAATCCCAAACATGGGGGGAGGGCAGCCCCAGCATTTT
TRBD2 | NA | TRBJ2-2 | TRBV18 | CASSRGLAGGGTGELFF | TGTGCCAGCTCACGCGGACTAGCGGGAGGTGGCACCGGGGAGCTGTTTTTT
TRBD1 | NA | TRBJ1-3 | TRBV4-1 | CASSQNTGVGNTIYF | TGCGCCAGCAGCCAAAACACAGGGGTTGGAAACACCATATATTTT
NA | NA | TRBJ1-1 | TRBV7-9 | CASSLSGGSTEAFF | TGTGCCAGCAGCTTATCCGGGGGGAGCACTGAAGCTTTCTTT
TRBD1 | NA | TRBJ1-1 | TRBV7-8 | CASSLGRGPNTEAFF | TGTGCCAGCAGCTTAGGCAGGGGGCCGAACACTGAAGCTTTCTTT
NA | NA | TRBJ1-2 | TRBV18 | CASSKAQSEWRLNYGYTF | TGTGCCAGCTCAAAAGCCCAATCGGAGTGGCGGCTTAACTATGGCTACACCTTC
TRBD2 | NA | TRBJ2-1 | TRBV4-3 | CASSQGSRGLAGGNEQFF | TGCGCCAGCAGCCAAGGGTCGCGGGGACTAGCGGGAGGCAATGAGCAGTTCTTC
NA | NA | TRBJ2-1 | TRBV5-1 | CASSFYFSYNEQFF | TGCGCCAGCAGCTTTTACTTTTCCTACAATGAGCAGTTCTTC
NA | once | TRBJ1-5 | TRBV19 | CASSIGGAGQPQHF | TGTGCCAGTAGTATTGGGGGGGCAGGGCAGCCCCAGCATTTT
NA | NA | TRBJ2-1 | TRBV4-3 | CASSQDLAGPYNEQFF | TGCGCCAGCAGCCAAGATCTCGCGGGACCCTACAATGAGCAGTTCTTC
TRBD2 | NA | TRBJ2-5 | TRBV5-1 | CASSFPSGTPETQYF | TGCGCCAGCAGCTTCCCTAGCGGGACCCCAGAGACCCAGTACTTC
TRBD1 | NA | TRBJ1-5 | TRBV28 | CASSNPGTGGAGQPQHF | TGTGCCAGCAGTAACCCCGGGACAGGGGGCGCGGGTCAGCCCCAGCATTTT
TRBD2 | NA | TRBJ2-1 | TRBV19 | CASSFHSGSSYNEQFF | TGTGCCAGTAGTTTTCATAGCGGGAGCTCCTACAATGAGCAGTTCTTC
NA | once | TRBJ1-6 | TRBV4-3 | CASSQTRQDNSPLHF | TGCGCCAGCAGCCAAACACGGCAGGATAATTCACCCCTCCACTTT
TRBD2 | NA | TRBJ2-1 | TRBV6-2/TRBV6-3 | CASSYWGLAGLGEQFF | TGTGCCAGCAGTTACTGGGGACTAGCGGGATTGGGCGAGCAGTTCTTC
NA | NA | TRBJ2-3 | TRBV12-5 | CASGLDALPSDADTQYF | TGTGCTAGTGGTTTGGATGCCCTTCCTAGCGATGCAGATACGCAGTATTTT
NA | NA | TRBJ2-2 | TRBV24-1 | CATSDLGRTNTGELFF | TGTGCCACCAGTGATTTGGGCAGGACGAACACCGGGGAGCTGTTTTTT
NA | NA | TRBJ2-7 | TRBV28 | CASTSGQSYEQYF | TGTGCCAGCACCTCTGGACAGTCCTACGAGCAGTACTTC
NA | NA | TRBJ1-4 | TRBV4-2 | CASSQALGGNDEKLFF | TGTGCCAGCAGCCAGGCCCTGGGAGGGAACGATGAAAAACTGTTTTTT
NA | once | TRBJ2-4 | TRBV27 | CASSLSWARAKNIQYF | TGTGCCAGCAGTTTATCGTGGGCAAGGGCCAAAAACATTCAGTACTTC
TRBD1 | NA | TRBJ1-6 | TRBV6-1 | CASATGAGNSPLHF | TGTGCCAGCGCAACAGGGGCCGGTAATTCACCCCTCCACTTT
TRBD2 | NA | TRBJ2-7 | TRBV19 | CASSPRTSFSSYEQYF | TGTGCCAGTAGTCCAAGGACTAGCTTCAGCTCCTACGAGCAGTACTTC
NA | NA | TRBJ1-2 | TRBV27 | CASRQTRYRDNRADYGYTF | TGTGCCAGCAGACAAACTCGGTATCGGGATAACAGGGCGGACTATGGCTACACCTTC
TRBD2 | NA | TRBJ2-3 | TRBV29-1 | CSVGLSGAGGDTQYF | TGCAGCGTTGGACTTAGCGGGGCCGGGGGAGATACGCAGTATTTT
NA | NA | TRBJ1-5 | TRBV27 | CASSPIGGLSNQPQHF | TGTGCCAGCAGCCCTATCGGGGGGCTCAGCAATCAGCCCCAGCATTTT
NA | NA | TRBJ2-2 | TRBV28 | CASRHPTSLNTGELFF | TGTGCCAGCAGACACCCAACATCACTAAACACCGGGGAGCTGTTTTTT
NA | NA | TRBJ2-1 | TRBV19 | CASSITSYNEQFF | TGTGCCAGTAGTATTACTAGTTACAATGAGCAGTTCTTC
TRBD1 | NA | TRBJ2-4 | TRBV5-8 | CASSYRQGMGIQYF | TGTGCCAGCAGCTACAGACAGGGGATGGGCATTCAGTACTTC
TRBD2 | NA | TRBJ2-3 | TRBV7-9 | CASSPGLAGVADTQYF | TGTGCCAGCAGCCCCGGACTAGCGGGAGTAGCAGATACGCAGTATTTT
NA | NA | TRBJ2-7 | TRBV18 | CASSSAGASEQYF | TGTGCCAGCTCAAGCGCGGGGGCATCCGAGCAGTACTTC
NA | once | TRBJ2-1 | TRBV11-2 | CASSLDLLPSYNEQFF | TGTGCCAGCAGCTTAGACCTACTGCCCTCCTACAATGAGCAGTTCTTC
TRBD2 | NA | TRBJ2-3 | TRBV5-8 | CASSSGTSGVTDTQYF | TGTGCCAGCAGCTCTGGGACTAGCGGGGTTACAGATACGCAGTATTTT
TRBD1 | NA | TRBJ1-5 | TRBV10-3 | CAISGTGDQPQHF | TGTGCCATCAGTGGGACAGGCGATCAGCCCCAGCATTTT
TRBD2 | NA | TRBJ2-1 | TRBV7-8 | CASIAGTSGFNEQFF | TGTGCCAGCATAGCCGGGACTAGCGGTTTCAATGAGCAGTTCTTC
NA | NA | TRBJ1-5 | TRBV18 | CASSGGGQPQHF | TGTGCCAGCTCAGGAGGTGGACAGCCCCAGCATTTT
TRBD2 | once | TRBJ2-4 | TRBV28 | CASSLGAGTSLLPAAKNIQYF | TGTGCCAGCAGTTTAGGGGCCGGGACTAGCCTTTTACCAGCGGCCAAAAACATTCAGTACTTC
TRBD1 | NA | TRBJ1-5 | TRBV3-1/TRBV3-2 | CASSRGTGDQPQHF | TGTGCCAGCAGCCGAGGGACAGGCGATCAGCCCCAGCATTTT